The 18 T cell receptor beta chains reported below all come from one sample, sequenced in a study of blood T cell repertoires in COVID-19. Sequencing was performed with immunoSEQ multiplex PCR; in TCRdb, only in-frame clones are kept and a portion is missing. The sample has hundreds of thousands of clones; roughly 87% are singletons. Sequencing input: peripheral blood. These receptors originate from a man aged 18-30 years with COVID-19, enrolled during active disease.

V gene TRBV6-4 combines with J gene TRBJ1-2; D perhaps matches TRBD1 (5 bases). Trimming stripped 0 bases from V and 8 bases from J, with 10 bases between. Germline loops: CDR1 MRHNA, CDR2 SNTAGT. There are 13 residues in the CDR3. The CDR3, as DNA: TGTGCCAGCAGTGACTCAGGGGTAGGGGGCTACACCTTC. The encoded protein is CASSDSGVGGYTF.

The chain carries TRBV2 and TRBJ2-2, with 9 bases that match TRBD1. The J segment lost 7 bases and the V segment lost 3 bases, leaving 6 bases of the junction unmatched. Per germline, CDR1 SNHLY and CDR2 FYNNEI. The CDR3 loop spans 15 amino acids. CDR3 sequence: CASSDLQGAVGELFF. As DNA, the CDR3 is TGTGCCAGCAGTGACTTACAGGGGGCCGTCGGGGAGCTGTTTTTT. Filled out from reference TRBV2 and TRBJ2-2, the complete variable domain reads EPEVTQTPSHQVTQMGQEVILRCVPISNHLYFYWYRQILGQKVEFLVSFYNNEISEKSEIFDDQFSVERPDGSNFTLKIRSTKLEDSAMYFCASSDLQGAVGELFFGEGSRLTVL.

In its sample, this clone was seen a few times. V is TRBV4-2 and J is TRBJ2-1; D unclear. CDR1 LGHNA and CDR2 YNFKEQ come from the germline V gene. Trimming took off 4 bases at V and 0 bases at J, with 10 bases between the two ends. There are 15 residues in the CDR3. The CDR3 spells CASSPSDFSYNEQFF. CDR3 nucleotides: TGTGCCAGCAGCCCGAGTGATTTCTCCTACAATGAGCAGTTCTTC.

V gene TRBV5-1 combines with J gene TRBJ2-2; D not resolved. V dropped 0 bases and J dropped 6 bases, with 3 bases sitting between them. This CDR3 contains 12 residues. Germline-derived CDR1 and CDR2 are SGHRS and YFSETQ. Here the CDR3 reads CASSLVAGELFF. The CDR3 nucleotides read TGCGCCAGCAGCTTGGTAGCCGGGGAGCTGTTTTTT.

For the CDR3, the DNA is TGTGCCAGCAGCCCAGACAGGGGAGATCAGCCCCAGCATTTT. Protein: CASSPDRGDQPQHF. The rearrangement links TRBV27 to TRBJ1-5; TRBD1 matches at 8 bases. Looked up from germline, CDR1 is MNHEY and CDR2 is SMNVEV (reference sequence). The V gene end was trimmed by 6 bases and the J gene end by 5 bases; junction bases not matched to a gene: 6. The CDR3 consists of 14 residues.

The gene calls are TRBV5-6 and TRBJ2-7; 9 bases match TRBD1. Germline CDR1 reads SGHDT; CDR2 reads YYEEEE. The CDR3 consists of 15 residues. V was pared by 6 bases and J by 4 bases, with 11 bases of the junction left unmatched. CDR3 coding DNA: TGTGCCAGCACTTCTAATCCGGGACAGGGTTACGAGCAGTACTTC. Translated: CASTSNPGQGYEQYF.

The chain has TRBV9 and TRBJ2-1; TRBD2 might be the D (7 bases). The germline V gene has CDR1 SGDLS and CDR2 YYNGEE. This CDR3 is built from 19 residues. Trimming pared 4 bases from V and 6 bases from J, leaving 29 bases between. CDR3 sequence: CASSPLRGSGTRNGNEQFF. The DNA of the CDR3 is TGTGCCAGCAGCCCCCTCCGCGGGAGCGGGACAAGGAATGGCAATGAGCAGTTCTTC.

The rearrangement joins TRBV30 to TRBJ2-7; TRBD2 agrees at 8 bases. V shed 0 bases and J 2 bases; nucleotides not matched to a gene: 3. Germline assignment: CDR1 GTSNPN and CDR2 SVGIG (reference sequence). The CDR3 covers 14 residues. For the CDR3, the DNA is TGTGCCTGGAGTGTAACACTAGCGGCCTACGAGCAGTACTTC. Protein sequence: CAWSVTLAAYEQYF. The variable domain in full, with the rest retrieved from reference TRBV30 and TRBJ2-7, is SQTIHQWPATLVQPVGSPLSLECTVEGTSNPNLYWYRQAAGRGLQLLFYSVGIGQISSEVPQNLSASRPQDRQFILSSKKLLLSDSGFYLCAWSVTLAAYEQYFGPGTRLTVT.

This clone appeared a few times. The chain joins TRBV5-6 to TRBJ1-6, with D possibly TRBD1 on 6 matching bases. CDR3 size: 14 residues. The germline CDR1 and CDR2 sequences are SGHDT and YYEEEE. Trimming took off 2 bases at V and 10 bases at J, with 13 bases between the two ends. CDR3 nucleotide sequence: TGTGCCAGCAGCTTATTGCAGGGGAGCTCACCCCTCCACTTT. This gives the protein CASSLLQGSSPLHF.

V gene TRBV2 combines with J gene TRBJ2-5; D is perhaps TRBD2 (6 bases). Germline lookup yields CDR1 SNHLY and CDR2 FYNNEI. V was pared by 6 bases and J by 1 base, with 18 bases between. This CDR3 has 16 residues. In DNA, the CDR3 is TGTGCCAGCAGGGGGGGACCCCGAGGCGTCCAAGAGACCCAGTACTTC. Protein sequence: CASRGGPRGVQETQYF. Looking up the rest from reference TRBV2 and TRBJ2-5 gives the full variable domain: EPEVTQTPSHQVTQMGQEVILRCVPISNHLYFYWYRQILGQKVEFLVSFYNNEISEKSEIFDDQFSVERPDGSNFTLKIRSTKLEDSAMYFCASRGGPRGVQETQYFGPGTRLLVL.

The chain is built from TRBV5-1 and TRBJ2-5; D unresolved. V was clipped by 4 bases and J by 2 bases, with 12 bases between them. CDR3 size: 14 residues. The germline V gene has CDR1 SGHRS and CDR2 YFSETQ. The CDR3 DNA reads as TGCGCCAGCAGCCCATCCCCGCGGCAAGAGACCCAGTACTTC. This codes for CASSPSPRQETQYF. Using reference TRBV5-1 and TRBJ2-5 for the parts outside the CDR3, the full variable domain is KAGVTQTPRYLIKTRGQQVTLSCSPISGHRSVSWYQQTPGQGLQFLFEYFSETQRNKGNFPGRFSGRQFSNSRSEMNVSTLELGDSALYLCASSPSPRQETQYFGPGTRLLVL.

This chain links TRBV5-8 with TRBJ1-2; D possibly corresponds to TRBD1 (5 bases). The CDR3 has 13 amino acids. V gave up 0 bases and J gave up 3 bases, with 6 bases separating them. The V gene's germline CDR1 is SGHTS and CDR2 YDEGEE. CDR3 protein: CASSLGQHYGYTF. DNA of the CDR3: TGTGCCAGCAGCTTGGGACAGCACTATGGCTACACCTTC.

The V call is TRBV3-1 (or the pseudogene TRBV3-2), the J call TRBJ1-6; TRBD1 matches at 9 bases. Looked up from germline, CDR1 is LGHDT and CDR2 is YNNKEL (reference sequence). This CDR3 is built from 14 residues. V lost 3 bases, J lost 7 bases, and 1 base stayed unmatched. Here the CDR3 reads CASSHGQGNSPLHF. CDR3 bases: TGTGCCAGCAGCCACGGACAGGGGAATTCACCCCTCCACTTT.

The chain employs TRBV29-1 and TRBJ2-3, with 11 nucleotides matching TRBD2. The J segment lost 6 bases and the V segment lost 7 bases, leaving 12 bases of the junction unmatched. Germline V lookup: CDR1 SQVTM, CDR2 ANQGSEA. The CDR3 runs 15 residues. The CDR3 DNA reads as TGCAGCGGCGGCACTCTAGCGGGAGGAGGGGATACGCAGTATTTT. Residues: CSGGTLAGGGDTQYF.

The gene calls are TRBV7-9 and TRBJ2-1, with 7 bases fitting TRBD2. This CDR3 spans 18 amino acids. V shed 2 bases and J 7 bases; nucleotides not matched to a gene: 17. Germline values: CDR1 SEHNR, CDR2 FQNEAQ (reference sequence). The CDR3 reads CASSLKRAWLAEGNEQFF. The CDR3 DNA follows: TGTGCCAGCAGCTTAAAGCGGGCGTGGCTAGCGGAGGGGAATGAGCAGTTCTTC.

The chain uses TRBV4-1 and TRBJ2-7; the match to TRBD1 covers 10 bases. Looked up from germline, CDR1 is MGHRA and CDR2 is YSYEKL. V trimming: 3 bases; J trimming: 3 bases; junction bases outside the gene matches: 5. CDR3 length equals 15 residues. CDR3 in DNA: TGCGCCAGCAGCCAGGTACGGACAGGGGGCTACGAGCAGTACTTC. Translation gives CASSQVRTGGYEQYF.

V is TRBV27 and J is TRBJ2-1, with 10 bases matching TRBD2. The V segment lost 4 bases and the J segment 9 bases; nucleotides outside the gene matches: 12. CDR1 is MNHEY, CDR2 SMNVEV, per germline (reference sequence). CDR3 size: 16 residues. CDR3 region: CASSSPGLALLSEQFF. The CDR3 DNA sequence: TGTGCCAGCAGTTCGCCGGGACTAGCGTTATTAAGTGAGCAGTTCTTC.

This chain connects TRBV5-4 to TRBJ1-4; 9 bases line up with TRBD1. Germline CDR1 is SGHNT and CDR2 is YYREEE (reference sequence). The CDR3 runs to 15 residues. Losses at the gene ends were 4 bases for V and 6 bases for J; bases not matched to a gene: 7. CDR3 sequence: CASSRGTGWDEKLFF. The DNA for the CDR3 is TGTGCCAGCAGCAGAGGGACAGGGTGGGATGAAAAACTGTTTTTT.